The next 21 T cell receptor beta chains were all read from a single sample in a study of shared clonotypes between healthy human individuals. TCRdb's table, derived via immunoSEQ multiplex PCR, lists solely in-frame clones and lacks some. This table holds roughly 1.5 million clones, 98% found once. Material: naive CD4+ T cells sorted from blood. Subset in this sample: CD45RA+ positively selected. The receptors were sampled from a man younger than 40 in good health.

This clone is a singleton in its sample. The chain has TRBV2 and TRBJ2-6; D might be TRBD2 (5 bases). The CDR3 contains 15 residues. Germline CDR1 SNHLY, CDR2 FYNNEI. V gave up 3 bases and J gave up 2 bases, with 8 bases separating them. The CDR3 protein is CASSDGGAGANVLTF. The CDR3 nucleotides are TGTGCCAGCAGTGATGGAGGTGCTGGGGCCAACGTCCTGACTTTC. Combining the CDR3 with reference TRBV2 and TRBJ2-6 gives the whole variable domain EPEVTQTPSHQVTQMGQEVILRCVPISNHLYFYWYRQILGQKVEFLVSFYNNEISEKSEIFDDQFSVERPDGSNFTLKIRSTKLEDSAMYFCASSDGGAGANVLTFGAGSRLTVL.

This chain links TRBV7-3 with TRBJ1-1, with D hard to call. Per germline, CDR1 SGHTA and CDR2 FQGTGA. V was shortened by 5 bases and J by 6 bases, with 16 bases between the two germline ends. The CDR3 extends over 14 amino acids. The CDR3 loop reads CASSHGPESAEAFF. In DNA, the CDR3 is TGTGCCAGCAGCCACGGGCCAGAATCGGCTGAAGCTTTCTTT.

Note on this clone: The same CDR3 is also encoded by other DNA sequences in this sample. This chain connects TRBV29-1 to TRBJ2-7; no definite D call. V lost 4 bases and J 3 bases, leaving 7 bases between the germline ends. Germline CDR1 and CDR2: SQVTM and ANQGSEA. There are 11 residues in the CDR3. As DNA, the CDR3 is TGCAGCGTTGCGGGTCTCTACGAGCAGTACTTC. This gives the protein CSVAGLYEQYF.

CDR3 sequence: CASNERTGTNEKLFF. For the CDR3, the DNA is TGTGCCAGCAACGAGAGGACAGGGACTAATGAAAAACTGTTTTTT. The rearrangement joins TRBV2 to TRBJ1-4, with TRBD1 matching over 8 bases. J lost 2 bases, V lost 7 bases, and 6 bases had no gene match. The CDR3 is made up of 15 amino acids. The germline V gene has CDR1 SNHLY and CDR2 FYNNEI.

Here the CDR3 DNA reads TGTGCCAGCAGTGTGGGTTGGTCAGATACGCAGTATTTT. Translated, it gives CASSVGWSDTQYF. The J gene is TRBJ2-3, the V gene TRBV2, with D uncertain. Trimming removed 4 bases at V and 4 bases at J, with 9 bases between. The CDR3 loop spans 13 amino acids. Germline V gene lookup returns CDR1 SNHLY and CDR2 FYNNEI. Complete variable domain (other parts from reference TRBV2 and TRBJ2-3): EPEVTQTPSHQVTQMGQEVILRCVPISNHLYFYWYRQILGQKVEFLVSFYNNEISEKSEIFDDQFSVERPDGSNFTLKIRSTKLEDSAMYFCASSVGWSDTQYFGPGTRLTVL.

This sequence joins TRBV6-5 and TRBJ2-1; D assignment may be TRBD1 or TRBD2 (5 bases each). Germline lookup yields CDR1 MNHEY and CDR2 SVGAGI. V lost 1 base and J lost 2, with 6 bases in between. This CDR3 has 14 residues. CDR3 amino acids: CASSYWGTYNEQFF. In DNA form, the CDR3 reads TGTGCCAGCAGTTACTGGGGGACCTACAATGAGCAGTTCTTC.

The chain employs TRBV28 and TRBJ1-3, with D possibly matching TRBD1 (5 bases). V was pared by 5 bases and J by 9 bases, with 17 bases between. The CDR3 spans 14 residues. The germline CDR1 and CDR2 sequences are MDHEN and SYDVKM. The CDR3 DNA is TGTGCCAGCAGTCCAGGCCGCTGGGGCTTCACCATATATTTT. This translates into CASSPGRWGFTIYF.

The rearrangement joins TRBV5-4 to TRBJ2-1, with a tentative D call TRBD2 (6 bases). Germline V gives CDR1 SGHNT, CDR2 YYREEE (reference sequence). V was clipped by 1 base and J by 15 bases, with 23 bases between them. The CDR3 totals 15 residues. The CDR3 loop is CASSLIAAEGPRPFF. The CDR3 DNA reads TGTGCCAGCAGCTTGATCGCAGCGGAGGGCCCCAGGCCGTTCTTC.

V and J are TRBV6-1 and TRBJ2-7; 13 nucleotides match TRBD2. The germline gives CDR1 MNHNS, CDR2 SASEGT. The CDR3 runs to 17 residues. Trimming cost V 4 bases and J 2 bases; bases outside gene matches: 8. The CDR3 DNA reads TGTGCCAGCAGTGTTGGACTAGCGGGAGTGGGGCCCTACGAGCAGTACTTC. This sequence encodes CASSVGLAGVGPYEQYF.

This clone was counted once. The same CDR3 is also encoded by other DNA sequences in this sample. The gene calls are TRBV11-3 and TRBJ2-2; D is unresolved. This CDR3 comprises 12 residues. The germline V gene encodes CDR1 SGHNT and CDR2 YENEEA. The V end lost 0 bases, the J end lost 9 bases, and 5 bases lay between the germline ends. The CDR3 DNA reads TGTGCCAGCAGCTTAGATTCTCGGGAGCTGTTTTTT. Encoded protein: CASSLDSRELFF.

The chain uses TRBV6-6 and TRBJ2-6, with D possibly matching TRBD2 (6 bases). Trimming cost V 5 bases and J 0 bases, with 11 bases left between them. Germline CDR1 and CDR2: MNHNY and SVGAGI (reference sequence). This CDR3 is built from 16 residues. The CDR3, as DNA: TGTGCCAGCAGTCCGGGGACTGTCTCTGGGGCCAACGTCCTGACTTTC. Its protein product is CASSPGTVSGANVLTF.

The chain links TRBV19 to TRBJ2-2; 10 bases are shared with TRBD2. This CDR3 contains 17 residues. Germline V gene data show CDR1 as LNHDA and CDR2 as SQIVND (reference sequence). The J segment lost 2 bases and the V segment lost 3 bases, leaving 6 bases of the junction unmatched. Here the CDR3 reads CASSMGLAGVNTGELFF. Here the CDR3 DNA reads TGTGCCAGTAGTATGGGGCTAGCGGGAGTTAACACCGGGGAGCTGTTTTTT.

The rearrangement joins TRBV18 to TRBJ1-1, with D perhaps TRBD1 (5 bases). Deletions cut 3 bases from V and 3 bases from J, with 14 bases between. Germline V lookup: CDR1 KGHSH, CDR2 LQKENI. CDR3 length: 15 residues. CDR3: CASSPTQEQYTEAFF. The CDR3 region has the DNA TGTGCCAGCTCACCCACACAGGAACAGTACACTGAAGCTTTCTTT.

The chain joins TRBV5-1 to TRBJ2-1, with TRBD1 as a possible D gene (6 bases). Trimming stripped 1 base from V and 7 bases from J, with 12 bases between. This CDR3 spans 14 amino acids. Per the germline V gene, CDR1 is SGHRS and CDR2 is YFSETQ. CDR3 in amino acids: CASSLQGMANEQFF. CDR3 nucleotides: TGCGCCAGCAGCTTGCAGGGGATGGCAAATGAGCAGTTCTTC.

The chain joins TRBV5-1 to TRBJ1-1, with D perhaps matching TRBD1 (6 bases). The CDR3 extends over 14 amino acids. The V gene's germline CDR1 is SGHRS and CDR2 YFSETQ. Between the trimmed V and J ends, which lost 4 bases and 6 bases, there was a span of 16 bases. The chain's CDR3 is CASSLPRTVPEAFF. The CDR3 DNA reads TGCGCCAGCAGCCTACCTAGGACAGTTCCTGAAGCTTTCTTT.

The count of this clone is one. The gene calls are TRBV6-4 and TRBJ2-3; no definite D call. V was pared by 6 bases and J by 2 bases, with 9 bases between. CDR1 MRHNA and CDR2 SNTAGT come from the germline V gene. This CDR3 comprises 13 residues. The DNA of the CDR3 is TGTGCCAGCAGCGCCGATCTCACAGATACGCAGTATTTT. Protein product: CASSADLTDTQYF.

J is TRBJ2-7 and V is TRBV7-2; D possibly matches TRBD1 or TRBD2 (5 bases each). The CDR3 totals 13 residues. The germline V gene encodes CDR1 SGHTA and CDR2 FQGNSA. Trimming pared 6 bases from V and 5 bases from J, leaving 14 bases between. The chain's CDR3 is CASSGGIVHEQYF. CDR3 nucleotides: TGTGCCAGCAGTGGGGGAATTGTTCACGAGCAGTACTTC.

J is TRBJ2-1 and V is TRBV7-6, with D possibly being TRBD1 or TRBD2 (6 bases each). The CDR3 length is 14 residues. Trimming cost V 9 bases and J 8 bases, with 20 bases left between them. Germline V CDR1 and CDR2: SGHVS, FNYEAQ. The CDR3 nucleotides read TGTGCCAGTGGGGGGCGAGTCCGGTCGTATGAGCAGTTCTTC. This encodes CASGGRVRSYEQFF.

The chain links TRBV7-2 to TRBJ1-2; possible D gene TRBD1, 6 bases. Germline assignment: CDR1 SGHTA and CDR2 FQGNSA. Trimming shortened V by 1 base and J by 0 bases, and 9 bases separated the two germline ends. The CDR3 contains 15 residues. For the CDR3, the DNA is TGTGCCAGCAGCTTAGTTTGGGACACTAACTATGGCTACACCTTC. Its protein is CASSLVWDTNYGYTF.

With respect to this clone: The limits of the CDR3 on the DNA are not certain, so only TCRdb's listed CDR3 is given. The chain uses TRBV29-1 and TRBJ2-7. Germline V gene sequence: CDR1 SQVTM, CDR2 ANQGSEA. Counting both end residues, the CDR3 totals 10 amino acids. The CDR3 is CSVGPGNKYF.

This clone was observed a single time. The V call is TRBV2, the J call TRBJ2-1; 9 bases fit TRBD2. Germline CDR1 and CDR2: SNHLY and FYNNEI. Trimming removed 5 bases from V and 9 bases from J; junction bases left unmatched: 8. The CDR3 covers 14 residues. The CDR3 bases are TGTGCCAGCAGTCGTAGCGGGAGTAATGGTGAGCAGTTCTTC. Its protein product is CASSRSGSNGEQFF.